This T cell receptor (beta chain) came from a study of CD8+CD57+ T cells in acquired aplastic anemia. On the study more broadly: Sorted CD4+ and CD8+ cells yielded DNA averaging around 3.2 ug.

Concerning this clonotype: What it recognizes is unknown.

Trimming cost V 6 bases and J 8 bases, with 16 bases left between them. Germline lookup yields CDR1 SQVTM and CDR2 ANQGSEA. The CDR3 length is 13 residues. Study-wide results and limits: CD8+ Simpson's diversity did not differ significantly between patients and controls. Overlap between patients and controls comprised roughly 30 CD8+ CDR3 sequences.

CDR3 and TCR beta VDJ profiling relied on genomic DNA as the template. TCRdb re-called the reads with MiXCR, one entry per CDR3 protein. The table records 200,000 or so distinct CDR3 sequences, 55% to 70% of them present only once. This TCR came from a human donor with severe aplastic anemia or a healthy control (not recorded which). This chain joins TRBV29-1 and TRBJ1-4, with unresolved D. The sample comprised sorted CD4+, CD8+, or CD8+CD57+ T cells (not recorded which) from PBMCs. CDR3 region: CSVDSSSGEKLFF. For the CDR3, the DNA is TGCAGCGTCGACTCGAGTTCGGGGGAAAAACTGTTTTTT.